This TCR beta chain was retrieved from a study of CD8 T cells in ankylosing spondylitis. Study outcomes and limitations: Disease-linked clones proved CD8+ and comparatively uncommon in peripheral blood. Ankylosing spondylitis blood seemed to carry a telltale TCR beta motif made of eight or nine highly homologous variants. Earlier reports found some motif variants in synovial fluid and blood in reactive arthritis.

Concerning this clonotype itself: Its antigen is not identified.

V lost 0 bases and J lost 2, with 8 bases in between. The CDR3 extends over 14 amino acids. The germline V gene encodes CDR1 MNHEY and CDR2 SVGEGT. Generation of TCR beta libraries employed quantitative 5'-RACE incorporating molecular barcodes. Each CDR3 protein is one row after TCRdb ran MiXCR on the 5' RACE reads. The profile shows approximately 150,000 distinct CDR3 sequences, roughly a third of them singletons. The source of this sequence is a male donor with ankylosing spondylitis. Sequenced input: synovial fluid, either unsorted or a sorted T cell fraction (not recorded which). The gene calls are TRBV6-2 or TRBV6-3 and TRBJ2-7, with D unresolved. This CDR3 reads CASSYSVAAYEQYF. The CDR3 DNA is TGTGCCAGCAGTTACTCTGTAGCCGCCTACGAGCAGTACTTC.